This T cell receptor beta chain was observed in a study of shared clonotypes between healthy human individuals. About the study: Plates per donor: three CD4 naive, three CD4 memory, two CD8 naive, one CD8 memory. Study outcomes and limitations: When compared with the clonotypes that were shared by all four sorted-subset donors, the non-shared clonotypes turned out to have lower generation probabilities.

Concerning this clone itself: What it binds is not known.

Sequencing was at deep level. Repertoires were generated with immunoSEQ multiplex PCR, while TCRdb's copy carries only in-frame clones and drops some. The sample records about 2 million clones, roughly 94% being singletons. In germline, CDR1 is MGHDK, CDR2 SYGVNS. The CDR3 covers 15 residues. After removal of 5 bases from V and 2 bases from J, the junction contained 3 bases not matched to a gene. Terminally differentiated effector memory CD45RA+ cells were excluded from the naive CD8 cells, which were CD45RO-negative and positively selected for CCR7. All donors were healthy HIV-negative adults lacking recent acute infections or vaccinations.

The sequenced sample was naive CD8+ T cells sorted from blood. The sequence came from a man aged 18 to 35 in good health. The rearrangement uses TRBV25-1 and TRBJ2-1; TRBD2 agrees at 10 bases. This CDR3 is CASSRTSGPYNEQFF. The CDR3, as DNA: TGTGCCAGCAGTAGGACTAGCGGCCCCTACAATGAGCAGTTCTTC.